This T cell receptor (beta chain) was found in a study of blood T cell repertoires in COVID-19. About the research overall: The United States, Italy and Spain were the sources of the acute and convalescent COVID-19 samples.

Per the original data handling: Amplification of reference gene primers provided the estimated nucleated cell counts. Using immunoSEQ multiplex PCR, the repertoire was profiled, and TCRdb retains in-frame clones only, with some absent. V, J and clone size derive from that table, while D and trimming were established from the DNA sequence. The sample consists of some 260,000 clones, about 68% of them appearing once. The CDR3 has 15 residues. Trimming removed 3 bases from V and 1 base from J, with 12 bases in between. Germline CDR1 KGHSH, CDR2 LQKENI. The source material was peripheral blood. The rearrangement links TRBV18 to TRBJ1-1; TRBD1 might be the D (5 bases). The sequence was obtained from a woman older than 75 with acute or convalescent COVID-19. In nucleotides, the CDR3 is TGTGCCAGCTCACCGTCGGGGGGAACGAACACTGAAGCTTTCTTT. It yields the protein CASSPSGGTNTEAFF.